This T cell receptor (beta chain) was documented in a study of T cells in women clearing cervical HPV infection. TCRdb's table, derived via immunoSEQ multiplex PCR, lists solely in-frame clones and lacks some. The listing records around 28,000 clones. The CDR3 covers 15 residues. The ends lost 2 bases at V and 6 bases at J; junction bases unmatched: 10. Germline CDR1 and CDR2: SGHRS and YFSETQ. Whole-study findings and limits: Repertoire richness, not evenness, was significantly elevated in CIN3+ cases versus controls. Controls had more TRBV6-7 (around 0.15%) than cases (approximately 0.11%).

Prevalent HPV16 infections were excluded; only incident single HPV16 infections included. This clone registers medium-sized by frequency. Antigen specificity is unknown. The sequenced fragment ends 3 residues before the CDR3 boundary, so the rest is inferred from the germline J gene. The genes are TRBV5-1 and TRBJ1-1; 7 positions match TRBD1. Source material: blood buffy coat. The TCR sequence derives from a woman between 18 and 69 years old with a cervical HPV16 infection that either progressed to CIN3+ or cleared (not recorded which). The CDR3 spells CASSFKGQQLSEAFF. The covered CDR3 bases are TGCGCCAGCAGCTTTAAGGGACAGCAGCTATCTGAA.